This T cell receptor (beta chain) was captured by sequencing in a study of blood T cell repertoires in COVID-19. As for the study in general: Collection of acute and convalescent COVID-19 samples took place in the United States, Italy and Spain. Sources were T cells, B-cell-depleted T cells, or PBMCs; the material itself was cDNA or gDNA.

V shed 7 bases and J 6 bases; nucleotides not matched to a gene: 5. CDR3 length: 11 amino acids. CDR1 SQVTM and CDR2 ANQGSEA come from the germline V gene. Under the authors' procedure: Amplified reference gene primers provided the basis for estimating nucleated cell counts. Some clones are missing from TCRdb's copy, which holds only in-frame ones; the method was immunoSEQ multiplex PCR. V, J and clone size are taken as reported in that table, and D and trimming were inferred from the DNA itself. The data show around 160,000 clones, around four fifths seen once. This TCR was sampled from a woman over 75 with acute or convalescent COVID-19. V gene TRBV29-1 combines with J gene TRBJ1-2, with TRBD1 identical over 7 bases. The sample taken for sequencing was peripheral blood. The chain's CDR3 is CSDQGVNGYTF. The CDR3 DNA is TGCAGCGACCAGGGGGTTAATGGCTACACCTTC.